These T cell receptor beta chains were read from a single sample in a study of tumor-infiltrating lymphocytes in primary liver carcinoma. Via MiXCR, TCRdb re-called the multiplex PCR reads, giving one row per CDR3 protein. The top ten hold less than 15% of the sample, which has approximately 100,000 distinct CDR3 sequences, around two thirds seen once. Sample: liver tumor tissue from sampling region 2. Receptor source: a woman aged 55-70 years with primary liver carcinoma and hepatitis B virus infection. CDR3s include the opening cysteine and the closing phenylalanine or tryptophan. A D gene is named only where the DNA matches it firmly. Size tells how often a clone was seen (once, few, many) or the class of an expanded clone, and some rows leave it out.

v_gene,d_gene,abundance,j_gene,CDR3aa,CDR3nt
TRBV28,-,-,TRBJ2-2,CASSKGGLHTGKLFF,TGTGCCAGCAGTAAAGGGGGACTCCACACCGGGAAGCTGTTTTTT
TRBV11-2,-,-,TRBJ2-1,CANSLEMGIPYNEQFF,TGCGCCAACAGCTTAGAAATGGGAATACCCTACAATGAGCAGTTCTTC
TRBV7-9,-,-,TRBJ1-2,CASSSQSGRGYTF,TGTGCCAGCAGCTCCCAGTCAGGGAGAGGCTACACCTTC
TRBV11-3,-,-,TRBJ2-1,CVSNLGQCRRAGYNEQFF,TGTGTCAGCAACTTAGGTCAATGCAGGAGGGCCGGCTACAATGAGCAGTTCTTC
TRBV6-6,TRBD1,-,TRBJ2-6,CAISLQGAGANVLTF,TGTGCCATCAGCTTACAGGGGGCTGGGGCCAACGTCCTGACTTTC
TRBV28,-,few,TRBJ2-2,CASSPGSYTGELFF,TGTGCCAGCAGTCCCGGGTCCTACACCGGGGAGCTGTTTTTT
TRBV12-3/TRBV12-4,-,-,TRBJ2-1,CASSPLVSSFDNKQFF,TGTGCCAGCAGTCCCCTTGTTTCTAGCTTCGACAATAAGCAGTTCTTC
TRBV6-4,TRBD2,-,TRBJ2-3,CASSTTSGRGTDTQYF,TGTGCCAGCAGTACGACTAGCGGGAGGGGCACAGATACGCAGTATTTT
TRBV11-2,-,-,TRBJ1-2,CASSLDPIRVLHYGYTF,TGTGCCAGCAGCTTAGATCCGATCAGGGTGCTGCATTATGGCTACACCTTC
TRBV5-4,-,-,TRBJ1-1,CAISRSAVSTEAFF,TGTGCCATCAGCCGGTCAGCCGTGAGCACTGAAGCTTTCTTT
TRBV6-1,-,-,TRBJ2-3,CASGAHSNQPQYF,TGTGCCAGTGGAGCGCATAGTAATCAGCCCCAGTATTTT
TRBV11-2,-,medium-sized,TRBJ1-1,CASSQGRGRQIEAFF,TGTGCCAGCAGCCAGGGTCGCGGCCGGCAGATCGAAGCTTTCTTT
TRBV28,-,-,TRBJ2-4,CASSAPRGEVQYF,TGTGCCAGCAGCGCTCCAAGGGGAGAGGTACAGTACTTC
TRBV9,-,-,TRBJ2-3,CTSSVGGDADTQYF,TGTACCAGCAGCGTAGGGGGGGACGCAGATACGCAGTATTTT
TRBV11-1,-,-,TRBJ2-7,CVSIPRTAGLREHYF,TGTGTCAGCATCCCTCGTACAGCAGGACTACGCGAGCATTACTTC
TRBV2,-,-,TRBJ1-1,CASSLTYTEAFF,TGTGCCAGCAGCCTCACTTACACTGAAGCTTTCTTC
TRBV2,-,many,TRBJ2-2,CASSYLGTMGNTGELFF,TGTGCCAGCAGTTACCTAGGCACAATGGGGAACACCGGGGAGCTGTTTTTT
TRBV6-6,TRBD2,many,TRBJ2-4,CASRTSGTQFVAKNIQYF,TGTGCCAGCAGGACTAGCGGGACCCAATTTGTAGCCAAAAACATTCAGTACTTC
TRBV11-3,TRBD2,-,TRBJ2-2,CASSIGRLAGNIGELFF,TGTGCCAGCAGCATAGGCAGGCTAGCGGGGAACATCGGGGAGCTGTTTTTT
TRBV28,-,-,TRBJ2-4,CASSFGGNLNIQYF,TGTGCCAGCAGTTTTGGGGGTAACTTAAACATTCAGTACTTC
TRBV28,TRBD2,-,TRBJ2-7,CASSSPGLAGICEQYF,TGTGCAAGCAGTTCACCCGGCCTAGCGGGGATTTGCGAGCAGTACTTC
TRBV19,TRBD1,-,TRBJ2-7,CASSTGTGGEEQYF,TGTGCCAGTAGTACCGGGACAGGGGGAGAAGAGCAGTACTTC
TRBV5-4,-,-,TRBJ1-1,CVSSLVGGRPMNTEAFF,TGTGTCAGCAGCTTGGTGGGGGGGCGGCCTATGAACACTGAAGCTTTCTTT
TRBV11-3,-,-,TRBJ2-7,CASSLARLGTPGTYERYF,TGTGCCAGCAGCTTAGCTCGGTTGGGGACACCGGGGACCTACGAGCGGTACTTC
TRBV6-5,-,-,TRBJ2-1,CATSYRWTDYNEQFF,TGTGCCACCAGTTACCGGTGGACTGATTACAATGAGCAGTTCTTC
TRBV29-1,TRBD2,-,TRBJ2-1,CSVGPGAGRNEQFF,TGCAGTGTTGGACCCGGCGCCGGGAGGAACGAGCAGTTCTTC
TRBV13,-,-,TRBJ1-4,CASSISGTGTVKLFF,TGTGCCAGCAGCATATCCGGAACAGGGACCGTAAAACTGTTTTTT
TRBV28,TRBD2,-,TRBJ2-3,CASSFAGLAGGGTDTQYF,TGTGCCAGCAGTTTCGCGGGACTAGCGGGAGGGGGCACAGATACGCAGTATTTT
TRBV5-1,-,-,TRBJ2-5,CASRQGARGSGETQYF,TGCGCCAGCAGACAAGGGGCTAGGGGGAGTGGGGAGACCCAGTACTTC
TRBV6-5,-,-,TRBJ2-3,CANSLRSNTDTQYF,TGTGCTAACAGTCTTCGTTCGAACACAGATACGCAGTATTTT
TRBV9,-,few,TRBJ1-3,CASSLSEGGHSGNTIYF,TGTGCCAGCAGCCTTTCCGAAGGGGGGCACTCTGGAAACACCATATATTTT
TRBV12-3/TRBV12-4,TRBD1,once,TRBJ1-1,CDSSPWTGTNTEAFF,TGTGACAGCAGTCCGTGGACAGGGACGAACACCGAAGCTTTCTTT
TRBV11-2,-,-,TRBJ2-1,CANSSNSGEPNEQFF,TGTGCTAACAGCTCAAACTCGGGAGAACCGAATGAGCAGTTCTTC
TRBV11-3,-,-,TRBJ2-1,CASNRLNPEVVNEQFF,TGTGCAAGCAACCGACTAAACCCCGAGGTTGTCAATGAGCAGTTCTTC
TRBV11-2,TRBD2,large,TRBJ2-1,CASSRRLAGGPGDEQFF,TGTGCCAGCAGCAGGAGACTAGCGGGAGGGCCGGGGGATGAGCAGTTCTTC
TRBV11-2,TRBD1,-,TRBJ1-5,CTNSLAGTGELWNQSQHF,TGTACCAACAGCTTAGCTGGGACAGGTGAATTATGGAATCAGTCCCAGCATTTT
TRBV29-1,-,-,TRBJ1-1,CSVPNGDTEVFF,TGCAGCGTTCCAAACGGCGACACTGAAGTTTTCTTC
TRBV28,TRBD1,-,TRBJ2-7,CASTVQGAGYGHYF,TGTGCCAGCACGGTGCAGGGGGCGGGGTACGGGCATTACTTC